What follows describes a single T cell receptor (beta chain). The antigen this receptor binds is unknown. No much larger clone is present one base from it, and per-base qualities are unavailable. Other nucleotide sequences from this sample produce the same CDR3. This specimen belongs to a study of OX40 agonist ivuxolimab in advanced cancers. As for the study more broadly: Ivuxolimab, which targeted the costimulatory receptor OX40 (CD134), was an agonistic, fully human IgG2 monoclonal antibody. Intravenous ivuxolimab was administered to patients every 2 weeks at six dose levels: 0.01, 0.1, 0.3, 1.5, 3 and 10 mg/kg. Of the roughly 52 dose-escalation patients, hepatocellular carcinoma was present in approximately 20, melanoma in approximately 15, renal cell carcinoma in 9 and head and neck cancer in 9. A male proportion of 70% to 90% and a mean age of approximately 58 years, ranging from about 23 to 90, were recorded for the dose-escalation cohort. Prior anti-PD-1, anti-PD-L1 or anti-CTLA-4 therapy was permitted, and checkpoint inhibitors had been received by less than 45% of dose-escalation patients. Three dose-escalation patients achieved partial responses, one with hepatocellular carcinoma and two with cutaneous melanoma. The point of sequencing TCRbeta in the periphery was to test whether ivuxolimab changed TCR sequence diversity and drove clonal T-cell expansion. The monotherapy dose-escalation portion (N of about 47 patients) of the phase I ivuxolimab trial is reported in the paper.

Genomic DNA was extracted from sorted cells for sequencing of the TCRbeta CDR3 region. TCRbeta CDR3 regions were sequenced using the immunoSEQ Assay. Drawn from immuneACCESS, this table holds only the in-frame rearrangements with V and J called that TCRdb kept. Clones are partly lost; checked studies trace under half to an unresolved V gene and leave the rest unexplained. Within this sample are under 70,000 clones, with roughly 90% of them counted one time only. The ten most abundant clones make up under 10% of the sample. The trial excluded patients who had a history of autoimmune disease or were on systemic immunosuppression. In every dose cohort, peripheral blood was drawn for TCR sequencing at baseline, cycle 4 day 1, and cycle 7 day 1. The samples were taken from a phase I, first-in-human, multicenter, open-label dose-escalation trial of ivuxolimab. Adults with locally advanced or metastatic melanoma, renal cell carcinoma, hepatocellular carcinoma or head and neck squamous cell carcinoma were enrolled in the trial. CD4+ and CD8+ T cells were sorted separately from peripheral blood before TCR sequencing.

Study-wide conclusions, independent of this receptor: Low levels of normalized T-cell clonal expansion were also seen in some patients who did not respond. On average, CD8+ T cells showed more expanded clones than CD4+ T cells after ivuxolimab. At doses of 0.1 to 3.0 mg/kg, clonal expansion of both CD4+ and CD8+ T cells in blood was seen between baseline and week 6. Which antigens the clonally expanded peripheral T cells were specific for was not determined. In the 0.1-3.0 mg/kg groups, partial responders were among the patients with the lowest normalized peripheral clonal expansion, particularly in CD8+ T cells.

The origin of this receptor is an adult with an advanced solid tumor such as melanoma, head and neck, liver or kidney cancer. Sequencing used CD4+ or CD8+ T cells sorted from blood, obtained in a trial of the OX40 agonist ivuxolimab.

The DNA sequence is TGCGCCAGCAGCTTGGCGGCGGGGGGAACTGAAGCTTTCTTT. This codes for CASSLAAGGTEAFF. The sequence is built from TRBV5-1 and TRBJ1-1; TRBD1 is possibly the D segment (5 matching bases). For CDR1 and CDR2, the germline V gene lists SGHRS and YFSETQ. The CDR3 goes from the cysteine to the phenylalanine over 14 residues. Only the CDR3 part of the read is kept: 42 bases, read in frame from the first base. V and J are truncated by 0 bases and 5 bases respectively, leaving an intervening sequence of 11 bases.